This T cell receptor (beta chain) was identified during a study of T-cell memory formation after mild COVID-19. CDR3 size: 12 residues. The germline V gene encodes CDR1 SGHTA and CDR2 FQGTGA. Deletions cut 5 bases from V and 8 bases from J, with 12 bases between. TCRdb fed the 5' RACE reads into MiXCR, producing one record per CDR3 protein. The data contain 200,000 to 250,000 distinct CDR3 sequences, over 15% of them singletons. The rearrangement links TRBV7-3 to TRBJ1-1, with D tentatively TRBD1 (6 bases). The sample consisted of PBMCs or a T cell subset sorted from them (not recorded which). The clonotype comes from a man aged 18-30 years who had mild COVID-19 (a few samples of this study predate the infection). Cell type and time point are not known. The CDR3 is CASSGGGGEAFF. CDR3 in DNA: TGTGCCAGCAGCGGGGGCGGCGGGGAAGCTTTCTTT.